This T cell receptor (beta chain) was sequenced during a study of T cell responses to AZD1222 COVID-19 vaccine. Whole-study findings and limits: Most donors were white British, females outnumbered males, and clonal diversity was possibly underestimated. Spike-specific TCRs gained breadth and depth after people received two AZD1222 doses.

After removal of 4 bases from V and 7 bases from J, the junction contained 6 bases not matched to a gene. The CDR3 loop spans 16 amino acids. Germline CDR1 SGHTA, CDR2 FQGNSA. On this clone: Its matching antigen is unknown.

Assay: immunoSEQ multiplex PCR; the TCRdb copy retains only in-frame clones and omits some. The table records roughly 130,000 clones, 85% to 95% of them present only once. This TCR was sampled from an adult in good health. V and J are TRBV7-2 and TRBJ2-2; 13 nucleotides line up with TRBD2. The material sequenced was peripheral blood, taken on day 0 of AZD1222 vaccination. This CDR3 is CASSSWTSGRSGELFF. The DNA for the CDR3 is TGTGCCAGCAGCTCCTGGACTAGCGGGAGAAGCGGGGAGCTGTTTTTT.